Listed here are 30 T cell receptor beta chains from one sample, sequenced in a study of regulatory T cells in long-lasting Graves disease. Time point: newly diagnosed GD, antithyroid drugs for less than 3 months. Generation of the TCR library employed RNA extracted from PBMCs. Combining iRepertoire HTBI primers with Arm-PCR of CDR3 regions, the authors built TCR beta libraries. MiXCR was run by TCRdb on the multiplex PCR reads, yielding one entry per CDR3 protein. The sample has roughly 430,000 distinct CDR3 sequences, around 17% seen once. Another study also made use of these data, one on T cells in Graves' hyperthyroidism and ophthalmopathy.

The input for sequencing was peripheral blood mononuclear cells (PBMCs), taken at new diagnosis, from a patient treated with antithyroid drugs. Every receptor here comes from a young woman with Graves disease.

CDR3 sequence: CASSSVGGRAYNEQFF. In DNA, the CDR3 is TGTGCCAGCAGTTCTGTAGGAGGGAGGGCCTACAATGAGCAGTTCTTC. V usage is TRBV28 and J usage is TRBJ2-1, with TRBD2 matching 7 bases. The CDR3 covers 16 residues. The V gene end was trimmed by 4 bases and the J gene end by 2 bases; junction bases not matched to a gene: 8. The germline V gene has CDR1 MDHEN and CDR2 SYDVKM.

V gene TRBV28 combines with J gene TRBJ2-1; 12 bases align to TRBD2. Germline CDR1 and CDR2: MDHEN and SYDVKM. The junction had 8 bases not matched to a gene; V was cut back by 1 base and J by 7 bases. The CDR3 runs 17 residues. The CDR3 bases are TGTGCCAGCAGTTTATTTGTGACTAGCGGGAGCGAAAATGAGCAGTTCTTC. It is translated as CASSLFVTSGSENEQFF.

The V and J genes are TRBV20-1 and TRBJ1-5, with D perhaps matching TRBD1 (6 bases). V was clipped by 2 bases and J by 6 bases, with 14 bases between them. CDR1 is DFQATT and CDR2 is SNEGSKA in the germline V gene (reference sequence). CDR3 length: 14 amino acids. The CDR3 reads CSARKGRGGQPQHF. The CDR3 region has the DNA TGCAGTGCTAGAAAGGGCAGGGGCGGTCAGCCCCAGCATTTT.

In this sample, this clonotype turned up many times. The V and J genes are TRBV6-9 and TRBJ1-1; unclear D gene. Looked up from germline, CDR1 is MNHGY and CDR2 is SVAAGI. Trimming removed 3 bases from V and 0 bases from J, with 8 bases in between. The CDR3 sequence is 14 residues long. The CDR3 bases are TGTGCCAGCAGTTACGAGGGTTTGAACACTGAAGCTTTCTTT. Translation: CASSYEGLNTEAFF.

V usage is TRBV3-1 and J usage is TRBJ2-5, with 10 positions matching TRBD2. Germline trimming cut 3 bases from V and 2 bases from J; bases unmatched to any gene: 6. There are 16 residues in the CDR3. The germline gives CDR1 LGHDT, CDR2 YNNKEL (reference sequence). The CDR3 sequence is CASSHDGLAEQETQYF. CDR3 DNA: TGTGCCAGCAGCCACGATGGACTAGCGGAACAAGAGACCCAGTACTTC.

This clonotype occurred many times. The genes are TRBV11-2 and TRBJ2-7, with 9 bases lining up with TRBD2. V lost 4 bases, J lost 3 bases, and 7 bases stayed unmatched. This CDR3 comprises 15 residues. Looked up from germline, CDR1 is SGHAT and CDR2 is FQNNGV. CDR3 DNA sequence: TGTGCCAGCAGCTGGGGGCGGGAGGGCATCTACGAGCAGTACTTC. Amino acids: CASSWGREGIYEQYF.

The rearrangement joins TRBV12-3 or TRBV12-4 to TRBJ2-3; D may be TRBD1 (6 bases). V gave up 3 bases and J gave up 5 bases, with 15 bases separating them. This CDR3 spans 15 amino acids. For the CDR3, the DNA is TGTGCCAGCAGTTTCCCAGGGCGAGGGGGAGATACGCAGTATTTT. Residues: CASSFPGRGGDTQYF.

This clonotype appeared a single time. The genes are TRBV19 and TRBJ1-5; D is undetermined. This CDR3 is 15 amino acids long. Per the germline V gene, CDR1 is LNHDA and CDR2 is SQIVND (reference sequence). Deletions cut 7 bases from V and 4 bases from J, with 17 bases between. CDR3 DNA: TGTGCCAGTACCCCGGAGTCGAACCAGAATCAGCCCCAGCATTTT. Residues: CASTPESNQNQPQHF.

The J gene is TRBJ1-2, the V gene TRBV6-2 or TRBV6-3; a possible D gene is TRBD1 (5 bases). The V and J ends lost 2 bases and 8 bases respectively, with 6 bases between them. This CDR3 spans 11 amino acids. Germline V lookup: CDR1 MNHEY, CDR2 SVGEGT. The CDR3 loop reads CASSYRGGYTF. CDR3 in DNA: TGTGCCAGCAGTTACAGGGGAGGCTACACCTTC.

The table lists this clonotype with a few counts. This sequence joins TRBV20-1 and TRBJ2-7, with a possible D match to TRBD2 (6 bases). CDR1 is DFQATT and CDR2 is SNEGSKA in the germline V gene (reference sequence). The CDR3 contains 16 residues. Trimming stripped 0 bases from V and 5 bases from J, with 20 bases between. The CDR3 sequence: CSARDPEGSGLDEQYF. CDR3 nucleotide sequence: TGCAGTGCTAGAGATCCGGAGGGATCAGGTCTCGACGAGCAGTACTTC.

The V and J genes are TRBV28 and TRBJ1-6; D is ambiguous. This CDR3 region has 14 residues. Germline CDR1 is MDHEN and CDR2 is SYDVKM. Trimming left V 6 bases short and J 3 bases short, with 9 bases between. DNA for the CDR3: TGTGCCAGCAGCCCCTCGGGCTATAATTCACCCCTCCACTTT. Encoded protein: CASSPSGYNSPLHF.

This clonotype has a count of ten or more. The gene calls are TRBV20-1 and TRBJ2-1; no firm D call. Germline V gene sequence: CDR1 DFQATT, CDR2 SNEGSKA (reference sequence). V shed 7 bases and J shed 7 bases, with 11 bases lying between them. The CDR3 covers 11 residues. The CDR3 reads CSGVPENEQFF. DNA for the CDR3: TGCAGTGGAGTACCGGAGAATGAGCAGTTCTTC.

About this clonotype itself: A clone one base away is much larger, so this may be a read error. Likely a read error: the CDR3 ends without its conserved phenylalanine or tryptophan. The chain recombines TRBV7-9 with TRBJ2-7; the D gene could be TRBD1 or TRBD2 (6 bases each). The germline gives CDR1 SEHNR, CDR2 FQNEAQ (reference sequence). The V end was cut by 5 bases, the J end by 1 base, with 12 bases between. CDR3 length: 14 amino acids. The CDR3 DNA follows: TGTGCCAGCAGCATAGGGGGGCTATCCTACGAGCAGTACCTC. Protein sequence: CASSIGGLSYEQYL.

The rearrangement uses TRBV4-1 and TRBJ2-3; tentatively, D is TRBD1 or TRBD2 (6 bases each). The CDR3 spans 17 residues. V lost 3 bases and J 2 bases, leaving 18 bases between the germline ends. Germline assignment: CDR1 MGHRA and CDR2 YSYEKL. The CDR3 spells CASSHSWGALSTDTQYF. In DNA, the CDR3 is TGCGCCAGCAGCCACAGTTGGGGGGCCTTGTCCACAGATACGCAGTATTTT.

The rearrangement joins TRBV7-9 to TRBJ1-2; TRBD1 aligns across 12 bases. Germline assignment: CDR1 SEHNR and CDR2 FQNEAQ (reference sequence). V shed 0 bases and J 3 bases; nucleotides not matched to a gene: 2. CDR3 length: 16 residues. Here the CDR3 DNA reads TGTGCCAGCAGCTTAGCCGGGACAGGGGGCCACTATGGCTACACCTTC. It yields the protein CASSLAGTGGHYGYTF.

This clonotype was counted many times. CDR3 sequence (DNA): TGTGCCAGCAGCTTAGCACAGCATTCCTACGAGCAGTACTTC. It specifies CASSLAQHSYEQYF. The chain links TRBV7-9 to TRBJ2-7; D gene uncertain. The length of the CDR3 is 14 residues. Germline-derived CDR1 and CDR2 are SEHNR and FQNEAQ (reference sequence). Trimming removed 0 bases at V and 1 base at J, with 7 bases between.

This clonotype was seen ten or more times. The chain uses TRBV28 and TRBJ1-2, with 7 bases identical to TRBD1. V lost 5 bases, J lost 2 bases, and 11 bases stayed unmatched. The CDR3 consists of 16 residues. Looked up from germline, CDR1 is MDHEN and CDR2 is SYDVKM. The CDR3 DNA sequence: TGTGCCAGCAGTCAGCCTTCCGCGACAGGGAACTATGGCTACACCTTC. This translates into CASSQPSATGNYGYTF.

The rearrangement uses TRBV20-1 and TRBJ2-1; D ambiguous. CDR1 and CDR2 (germline): DFQATT, SNEGSKA (reference sequence). V lost 0 bases and J lost 0, with 12 bases in between. The CDR3 sequence is 16 residues long. The CDR3 loop is CSARDAGPSSYNEQFF. CDR3 coding DNA: TGCAGTGCTAGAGATGCCGGACCGAGCTCCTACAATGAGCAGTTCTTC.

This clonotype was found many times. The J gene is TRBJ2-7, the V gene TRBV7-8; D gene uncertain. The germline CDR1 and CDR2 sequences are SGHVS and FQNEAQ. There are 16 residues in the CDR3. The V end was cut by 2 bases, the J end by 0 bases, with 14 bases between. The DNA for the CDR3 is TGTGCCAGCAGCTTATTTTTCCCGCCTGACTCCTACGAGCAGTACTTC. It translates to CASSLFFPPDSYEQYF.

In its sample, this clonotype was seen many times. J is TRBJ1-1 and V is TRBV30; possibly TRBD1 for D (5 bases). The V and J ends lost 8 bases and 4 bases respectively, with 11 bases between them. The CDR3 consists of 11 residues. Germline CDR1 is GTSNPN and CDR2 is SVGIG (reference sequence). For the CDR3, the DNA is TGTGCCCGGCGACAGTTCACTGAAGCTTTCTTT. It yields the protein CARRQFTEAFF.

The sample holds a few counts of this clonotype. The chain uses TRBV2 and TRBJ1-2; the D is unclear. The CDR3 spans 13 residues. With 8 bases removed from V and 6 bases from J, the gap between germline ends came to 16 bases. Germline CDR1 reads SNHLY; CDR2 reads FYNNEI. CDR3 amino acids: CASGGGNLNGYTF. The CDR3 DNA sequence: TGTGCCAGCGGTGGAGGGAACTTAAATGGCTACACCTTC.

This clonotype has ten or more counts. V gene TRBV11-2 combines with J gene TRBJ2-2; 9 nucleotides align to TRBD2. CDR1 and CDR2 (germline): SGHAT, FQNNGV. Trimming cost V 4 bases and J 1 base; bases outside gene matches: 10. The CDR3 length is 18 residues. This chain's CDR3 is CASSSVPWREGNTGELFF. The CDR3 region has the DNA TGTGCCAGCAGCTCCGTTCCCTGGCGGGAGGGGAACACCGGGGAGCTGTTTTTT.

This clonotype was counted many times. The rearrangement joins TRBV27 to TRBJ2-3; no clear D gene. Germline assignment: CDR1 MNHEY and CDR2 SMNVEV (reference sequence). This CDR3 region has 17 residues. V was trimmed by 2 bases and J by 2 bases, leaving 17 bases between them. In nucleotides, the CDR3 is TGTGCCAGCAGTTTAGGCGGCCGATACCGAGACACAGATACGCAGTATTTT. Residues: CASSLGGRYRDTDTQYF.

This clonotype was counted between two and nine times. A much bigger clone sits one base away, suggesting this may be a read error. The chain is built from TRBV11-2 and TRBJ2-4; TRBD2 is a possible D gene (6 bases). This CDR3 comprises 12 residues. The germline V gene has CDR1 SGHAT and CDR2 FQNNGV. Between the trimmed V and J ends, which lost 3 bases and 9 bases, there was a span of 9 bases. The CDR3, as DNA: TGTGCCAGCAGCTTGAACGGGAGCATTCAGTACTTC. It specifies CASSLNGSIQYF.

This clonotype has ten or more counts. The genes are TRBV7-9 and TRBJ2-5; 8 nucleotides align to TRBD1. This CDR3 is built from 17 residues. J was trimmed by 5 bases and V by 5 bases; bases with no gene match: 16. Looked up from germline, CDR1 is SEHNR and CDR2 is FQNEAQ (reference sequence). CDR3: CASSLRRGRAFPETQYF. The CDR3 nucleotides read TGTGCCAGCAGCCTCCGCAGGGGGCGTGCGTTTCCGGAGACCCAGTACTTC.

This clonotype has ten or more counts. A junction boundary mismatches the germline segment, possibly from a read error. The rearrangement joins TRBV15 to TRBJ1-2; the match to TRBD1 covers 9 bases. Germline CDR1 is LNHNV and CDR2 is YYDKDF (reference sequence). CDR3 size: 14 residues. The CDR3 sequence: CATSRDRDRVHIHF. CDR3 DNA: TGTGCCACCAGCAGAGACCGGGACAGGGTCCATATACACTTC.

DNA for the CDR3: TGTGCCAGCAGAATAACCGGACAGGGGAACACTGAAGCTTTCTTT. This codes for CASRITGQGNTEAFF. V and J are TRBV6-1 and TRBJ1-1; 8 bases are shared with TRBD1. Trimming at V came to 6 bases and at J to 1 base, leaving 7 bases not matched to a gene. This CDR3 has 15 residues. Germline V gene sequence: CDR1 MNHNS, CDR2 SASEGT.

There are a few counts of this clonotype. In nucleotides, the CDR3 is TGTGCCAGCAGCGTATTGAGCTCTGGAAACACCATATATTTT. Its protein product is CASSVLSSGNTIYF. The gene calls are TRBV9 and TRBJ1-3; D remains ambiguous. This CDR3 has 14 residues. Trimming shortened V by 1 base and J by 0 bases, and 5 bases separated the two germline ends. The germline gives CDR1 SGDLS, CDR2 YYNGEE.

This clonotype was seen ten or more times. The rearrangement uses TRBV6-1 and TRBJ2-7; TRBD2 matches 7 bases. With 7 bases clipped from V and 5 bases from J, the junction kept 11 bases outside the gene matches. This CDR3 comprises 14 residues. From germline, CDR1 is MNHNS and CDR2 SASEGT. The CDR3 sequence: CASIMGGRSNEQYF. CDR3 sequence (DNA): TGTGCCAGCATCATGGGCGGGAGAAGCAACGAGCAGTACTTC.

This clonotype was seen at least ten times. The chain employs TRBV12-3 or TRBV12-4 and TRBJ2-1, with D possibly matching TRBD2 (6 bases). The V end was cut by 6 bases, the J end by 9 bases, with 12 bases between. The CDR3 is made up of 12 amino acids. CDR3 region: CASRRLVREQFF. The CDR3 region has the DNA TGTGCCAGCAGACGACTAGTGCGTGAGCAGTTCTTC.